This T cell receptor beta chain was profiled in a study of chemoradiotherapy in HPV16-positive cancers. Worth noting for this clone: Its antigen is still unknown.

Findings of the study overall: Candidate HPV-specific clones and E7-related TCR motifs grew in tumor during treatment. Only a couple of HPV16-positive patients supplied the functional HPV-specificity definition.

Data came from immunoSEQ multiplex PCR; TCRdb stores just in-frame clones and leaves some out. The sample carries tens of thousands of clones, approximately 88% recorded once. Germline CDR1 reads LNHDA; CDR2 reads SQIVND (reference sequence). The CDR3 has 15 residues. Trimming cost V 3 bases and J 1 base, with 10 bases left between them. Repertoires were sampled repeatedly during chemoradiotherapy. This sequence originates from a human donor with HPV-associated anogenital cancer. This chain joins TRBV19 and TRBJ1-5; a possible D gene is TRBD1 (6 bases). The sample was blood, taken from a patient who underwent chemoradiotherapy. The CDR3: CASSITGMSNQPQHF. As DNA, the CDR3 is TGTGCCAGTAGTATCACAGGGATGAGCAATCAGCCCCAGCATTTT.